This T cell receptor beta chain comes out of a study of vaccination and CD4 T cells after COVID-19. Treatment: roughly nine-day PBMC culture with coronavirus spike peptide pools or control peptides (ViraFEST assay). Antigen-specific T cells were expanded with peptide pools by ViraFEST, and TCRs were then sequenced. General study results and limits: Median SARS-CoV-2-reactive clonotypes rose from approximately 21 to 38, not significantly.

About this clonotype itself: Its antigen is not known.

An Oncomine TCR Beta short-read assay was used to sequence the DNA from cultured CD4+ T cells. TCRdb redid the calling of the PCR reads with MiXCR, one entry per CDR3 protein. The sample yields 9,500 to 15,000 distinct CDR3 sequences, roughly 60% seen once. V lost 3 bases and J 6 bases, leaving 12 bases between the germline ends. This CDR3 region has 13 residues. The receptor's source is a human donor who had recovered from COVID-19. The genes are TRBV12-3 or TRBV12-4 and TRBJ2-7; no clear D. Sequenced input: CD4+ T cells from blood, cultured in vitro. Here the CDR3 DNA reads TGTGCCAGCAGTTTCGGCCCCCGTCCCGAGCAGTACTTC. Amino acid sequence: CASSFGPRPEQYF.